What follows are 15 T cell receptor beta chains derived from one specimen sequenced in a study of blood T cell repertoires in COVID-19. Clones were read by immunoSEQ multiplex PCR, and TCRdb kept only the in-frame ones, dropping some. The sample includes roughly 110,000 clones, around 89% of them seen just once. The sequenced sample consisted of peripheral blood. These receptors were collected from a woman aged 45-65 years with acute or convalescent COVID-19.

This sequence joins TRBV24-1 and TRBJ2-2, with a tentative D call TRBD1 (5 bases). The CDR3 is 15 residues long. The germline V and J ends were trimmed by 1 base and 2 bases, with 7 bases remaining between them. CDR1 is KGHDR, CDR2 SFDVKD, per germline. The CDR3 loop is CATSDLRGNTGELFF. The CDR3 DNA sequence: TGTGCCACCAGTGATTTAAGGGGCAACACCGGGGAGCTGTTTTTT.

The sample holds one count of this clone. The V and J genes are TRBV11-2 and TRBJ2-2; D gene uncertain. Trimming took 3 bases from V and 1 from J, leaving 6 bases between them. The CDR3 consists of 14 residues. The germline V gene encodes CDR1 SGHAT and CDR2 FQNNGV. CDR3 protein: CASSFLLNTGELFF. The CDR3 nucleotides read TGTGCCAGCAGCTTCCTTCTGAACACCGGGGAGCTGTTTTTT.

The chain employs TRBV27 and TRBJ2-7; 9 bases agree with TRBD2. Germline V gene sequence: CDR1 MNHEY, CDR2 SMNVEV (reference sequence). The CDR3 has 16 residues. The V gene end was trimmed by 6 bases and the J gene end by 1 base; junction bases not matched to a gene: 10. The CDR3 region has the DNA TGTGCCAGCAGCCCCGTGTTAGCGGGAGAATCCTACGAGCAGTACTTC. Translated: CASSPVLAGESYEQYF.

The chain combines TRBV6-5 with TRBJ1-6; no clear D gene. Trimming pared 5 bases from V and 9 bases from J, leaving 11 bases between. The germline CDR1 and CDR2 sequences are MNHEY and SVGAGI. The CDR3 has 13 residues. The CDR3 DNA sequence: TGTGCCAGCAGTCCCCTTGGCTTTTCACCCCTCCACTTT. Translated: CASSPLGFSPLHF.

The chain joins TRBV7-6 to TRBJ2-5; D perhaps matches TRBD1 (6 bases). Trimming removed 5 bases at V and 0 bases at J, with 16 bases between. Germline V gene data show CDR1 as SGHVS and CDR2 as FNYEAQ. This CDR3 is 16 amino acids long. CDR3 sequence (DNA): TGTGCCAGCAGCCTCATACAGGGCTCCCACCAAGAGACCCAGTACTTC. Translation: CASSLIQGSHQETQYF. Complete variable domain (other parts from reference TRBV7-6 and TRBJ2-5): GAGVSQSPRYKVTKRGQDVALRCDPISGHVSLYWYRQALGQGPEFLTYFNYEAQQDKSGLPNDRFSAERPEGSISTLTIQRTEQRDSAMYRCASSLIQGSHQETQYFGPGTRLLVL.

This clone has more than one count but fewer than ten. The genes are TRBV19 and TRBJ1-5; D is possibly TRBD1 (6 bases). V was clipped by 6 bases and J by 4 bases, with 13 bases between them. This CDR3 region has 14 residues. Germline V CDR1 and CDR2: LNHDA, SQIVND (reference sequence). The CDR3 here is CASRTGSRNQPQHF. The CDR3 DNA reads TGTGCCAGTAGAACAGGGTCGAGGAATCAGCCCCAGCATTTT.

V gene TRBV5-1 combines with J gene TRBJ1-2; maybe TRBD1 (6 bases). The CDR3 contains 17 residues. Germline assignment: CDR1 SGHRS and CDR2 YFSETQ. Trimming left V 0 bases short and J 6 bases short, with 21 bases between. The DNA for the CDR3 is TGCGCCAGCAGCTTGGCCGAACAGGGAGAAGTTTGGAATGGCTACACCTTC. It encodes CASSLAEQGEVWNGYTF.

The chain employs TRBV19 and TRBJ2-1; TRBD2 aligns across 9 bases. V was pared by 1 base and J by 0 bases, with 1 base of the junction left unmatched. Germline values: CDR1 LNHDA, CDR2 SQIVND (reference sequence). The CDR3 consists of 16 residues. DNA of the CDR3: TGTGCCAGTAGTATAGGTAGCGGGAGCTCCTACAATGAGCAGTTCTTC. Residues: CASSIGSGSSYNEQFF.

There are a few counts of this clone. V and J are TRBV7-9 and TRBJ1-5; possibly TRBD1 for D (5 bases). The CDR3 extends over 18 amino acids. V dropped 5 bases and J dropped 1 base, with 21 bases sitting between them. Germline V lookup: CDR1 SEHNR, CDR2 FQNEAQ (reference sequence). The CDR3 nucleotides read TGTGCCAGCAGCGGGAGACTTGGGGGGATTAGGAGCAATCAGCCCCAGCATTTT. Translated: CASSGRLGGIRSNQPQHF.

The chain uses TRBV3-1 (or the pseudogene TRBV3-2) and TRBJ1-6, with 8 positions matching TRBD1. CDR3 size: 16 residues. V shed 6 bases and J 6 bases; nucleotides not matched to a gene: 10. Germline CDR1 reads LGHDT; CDR2 reads YNNKEL (reference sequence). CDR3 DNA: TGTGCCAGCAGTCAGACAGGGGATAGGATTAATTCACCCCTCCACTTT. As protein: CASSQTGDRINSPLHF.

In nucleotides, the CDR3 is TGTGCCAGCAGCGTAGAGGAGTCTGTGACCAACTATGGCTACACCTTC. It specifies CASSVEESVTNYGYTF. The rearrangement links TRBV9 to TRBJ1-2; the D is unclear. Germline values: CDR1 SGDLS, CDR2 YYNGEE. V was pared by 0 bases and J by 2 bases, with 14 bases between. The CDR3 covers 16 residues.

CDR3 sequence: CASSRGGDTGELFF. In DNA, the CDR3 is TGTGCCAGCAGTCGCGGGGGGGACACCGGGGAGCTGTTTTTT. The chain combines TRBV3-1 (or the pseudogene TRBV3-2) with TRBJ2-2, with TRBD2 matching 9 bases. The CDR3 length is 14 residues. Trimming at V came to 6 bases and at J to 3 bases, leaving 2 bases not matched to a gene. Looked up from germline, CDR1 is LGHDT and CDR2 is YNNKEL (reference sequence).

The CDR3 here is CASRLAGQLTGELFF. The DNA for the CDR3 is TGTGCCAGCCGACTAGCGGGACAGCTCACCGGGGAGCTGTTTTTT. V is TRBV19 and J is TRBJ2-2; 11 nucleotides agree with TRBD2. Germline V gene lookup returns CDR1 LNHDA and CDR2 SQIVND (reference sequence). The CDR3 has 15 residues. J was trimmed by 4 bases and V by 9 bases; bases with no gene match: 7. The variable domain in full, with the rest retrieved from reference TRBV19 and TRBJ2-2, is DGGITQSPKYLFRKEGQNVTLSCEQNLNHDAMYWYRQDPGQGLRLIYYSQIVNDFQKGDIAEGYSVSREKKESFPLTVTSAQKNPTAFYLCASRLAGQLTGELFFGEGSRLTVL.

The chain uses TRBV19 and TRBJ1-2; D is possibly TRBD1 (5 bases). Trimming shortened V by 10 bases and J by 7 bases, and 22 bases separated the two germline ends. Germline values: CDR1 LNHDA, CDR2 SQIVND (reference sequence). The CDR3 totals 14 residues. The CDR3 here is CATTDGPGARGYTF. CDR3 in DNA: TGTGCCACCACCGACGGGCCTGGGGCTCGTGGCTACACCTTC.

This rearrangement joins TRBV5-1 to TRBJ1-1; tentative D call: TRBD1 (5 bases). The CDR3 is 13 residues long. Germline V CDR1 and CDR2: SGHRS, YFSETQ. Trimming took off 2 bases at V and 5 bases at J, with 10 bases between the two ends. The CDR3 sequence: CASSLQALTEAFF. The CDR3 nucleotides read TGCGCCAGCAGCTTACAGGCGCTAACTGAAGCTTTCTTT.